Each of the 5 T cell receptor beta chains below was sequenced from the same sample in a study of tumor-infiltrating lymphocytes in primary liver carcinoma. Researchers drew blood RNA from unsorted whole blood and extracted germline DNA as well. A constant-region primer served to make TCR beta cDNA from roughly 460 ng total RNA. Libraries covering TCR beta were generated through three nested multiplex PCR rounds (using a slightly modified ARM-PCR). TRBV1-TRBV30 forward primers paired with a C-beta reverse primer drove the first two PCR rounds, approximately 11 cycles each. TCRdb re-called the multiplex PCR reads with MiXCR, one entry per CDR3 protein. This table holds 300,000 to 400,000 distinct CDR3 sequences, about 65% found once. Sequencing was carried out using peripheral blood. These receptors all come from a man between 40 and 49 years old with primary liver carcinoma and hepatitis B virus infection.

The sample holds many counts of this clonotype. The chain uses TRBV6-6 and TRBJ1-4; D gene unclear. V dropped 1 base and J dropped 5 bases, with 14 bases sitting between them. The CDR3 runs 16 residues. Germline V gene sequence: CDR1 MNHNY, CDR2 SVGAGI (reference sequence). CDR3 nucleotides: TGTGCCAGCAGTTACTTGGGGATATTGCAAAATGAAAAACTGTTTTTT. Its protein product is CASSYLGILQNEKLFF.

This clonotype was seen only a few times. The genes are TRBV5-5 and TRBJ2-7; 8 bases fit TRBD2. This CDR3 is 14 amino acids long. Germline assignment: CDR1 SGHKS and CDR2 YYEKEE (reference sequence). The junction had 6 bases not matched to a gene; V was cut back by 2 bases and J by 5 bases. CDR3 DNA: TGTGCCAGCAGCTTCGCGGGGGGCAGGGACGAGCAGTACTTC. The encoded protein is CASSFAGGRDEQYF.

V is TRBV6-2 or TRBV6-3 and J is TRBJ2-1, with 8 nucleotides matching TRBD1. This CDR3 is 14 amino acids long. V gave up 6 bases and J gave up 7 bases; unmatched junction bases: 8. Germline assignment: CDR1 MNHEY and CDR2 SVGEGT. CDR3 nucleotide sequence: TGTGCCAGCAGCGGACAGGGACTCTGGAATGAGCAGTTCTTC. Translating gives CASSGQGLWNEQFF.

As to this clonotype: One end of the junction does not line up with germline, which may come from a read error. This chain joins TRBV29-1 and TRBJ2-1, with unresolved D. Germline lookup yields CDR1 SQVTM and CDR2 ANQGSEA. There are 16 residues in the CDR3. The CDR3 DNA follows: TGCAGCGTTGAAGAACCGGGTTCCTTCCTCTACAATGAGCAGTTATTC. Translation: CSVEEPGSFLYNEQLF.

The chain employs TRBV21-1 and TRBJ2-1. TRBV21-1 has pseudogene status. CDR3 length equals 12 residues. The CDR3 nucleotides are TGTGCCAGCAGCGTGGCGAGGCGGGAGCAGTTCTTC. Translated, it gives CASSVARREQFF.